This TCR beta chain derives from a study of cytomegalovirus exposure and HLA in healthy donors. About this clone itself: Germline is not matched at one junction end, which may reflect a read error.

This CDR3 region has 15 residues. CDR1 is LNHDA, CDR2 SQIVND, per germline (reference sequence). PCR employed 60 Vbeta and 13 Jbeta primers. Method: immunoSEQ multiplex PCR; TCRdb's copy keeps in-frame clones and lacks some. Here the sample spans 100,000 to 150,000 clones, around 80% being singletons. The sequencing input was PBMCs. The gene calls are TRBV19 and TRBJ2-4; tentative D call: TRBD2 (5 bases). This sequence originates from a middle-aged woman in good health and CMV-seronegative. The CDR3 coding sequence is TGTGCCAGTAGTGTCCGCGGGTCCCCAATGAACAGTCAGTACTTC. Amino acid sequence: CASSVRGSPMNSQYF.